The 21 T cell receptor beta chains below come from one sample, sequenced in a study of T-cell reconstitution after alpha-beta-depleted transplantation in children. This sample's TCRbeta library carried unique molecular identifier barcodes. TCRdb re-derived calls from the PCR reads in MiXCR, one entry per CDR3 protein. The data show a few hundred thousand distinct CDR3 sequences, over 9.5% seen once. The specimen was PBMCs, collected before TCRalphabeta/CD19-depleted stem cell transplant. The origin of the receptors is a boy under two years old with acute myeloid leukemia, due to receive a stem cell transplant.

This chain links TRBV19 with TRBJ1-1; 7 bases agree with TRBD1. CDR1 LNHDA and CDR2 SQIVND come from the germline V gene (reference sequence). V gave up 7 bases and J gave up 1 base; unmatched junction bases: 12. CDR3 length: 16 residues. Written as DNA, the CDR3 is TGTGCCAGTATCCCCCGGGGACAGCGGGGGAACACTGAAGCTTTCTTT. It codes for CASIPRGQRGNTEAFF.

This clonotype was seen repeatedly, ten times or more. This chain joins TRBV29-1 and TRBJ2-2; 12 positions agree with TRBD1. J gave up 5 bases and V 1 base, and 5 bases lay outside the gene matches. This CDR3 comprises 16 residues. Germline V gene data show CDR1 as SQVTM and CDR2 as ANQGSEA. CDR3 loop: CSVEGGTGGETGELFF. The CDR3 region has the DNA TGCAGCGTTGAAGGGGGGACAGGGGGCGAGACCGGGGAGCTGTTTTTT.

This clonotype was observed many times. This chain links TRBV24-1 with TRBJ2-1; tentatively, D is TRBD1 or TRBD2 (5 bases each). CDR1 and CDR2 (germline): KGHDR, SFDVKD. The CDR3 contains 15 residues. V dropped 4 bases and J dropped 6 bases, with 15 bases sitting between them. CDR3 DNA sequence: TGTGCCACCAGTGACCTGGGACGAGCCCGCAATGAGCAGTTCTTC. It is translated as CATSDLGRARNEQFF.

This clonotype was picked up many times. The genes are TRBV28 and TRBJ2-7; D unclear. Germline-derived CDR1 and CDR2 are MDHEN and SYDVKM. The CDR3 has 14 residues. Trimming took off 5 bases at V and 3 bases at J, with 14 bases between the two ends. CDR3: CASSPPPELYEQYF. CDR3 in DNA: TGTGCCAGCAGTCCTCCCCCGGAACTCTACGAGCAGTACTTC.

The sample holds a few counts of this clonotype. The chain couples TRBV7-3 to TRBJ2-3, with 9 bases matching TRBD2. Germline trimming cut 4 bases from V and 3 bases from J; bases unmatched to any gene: 5. The germline V gene has CDR1 SGHTA and CDR2 FQGTGA. The CDR3 is 15 residues long. CDR3 nucleotide sequence: TGTGCCAGCAGCTCCGCGGGGGGGGTGACAGATACGCAGTATTTT. Protein: CASSSAGGVTDTQYF.

This clonotype was counted only a few times. V usage is TRBV27 and J usage is TRBJ2-7; the match to TRBD2 covers 13 bases. In germline, CDR1 is MNHEY, CDR2 SMNVEV (reference sequence). With V trimmed by 5 bases and J by 3 bases, 7 bases remained unmatched. There are 16 residues in the CDR3. CDR3: CASSSPGLAGVYEQYF. In DNA form, the CDR3 reads TGTGCCAGCAGTAGTCCCGGACTAGCGGGAGTCTACGAGCAGTACTTC.

In its sample, this clonotype was seen many times. J is TRBJ2-7 and V is TRBV12-3 or TRBV12-4; D assignment may be TRBD1 or TRBD2 (6 bases each). This CDR3 is 20 amino acids long. V shed 1 base and J shed 3 bases, with 28 bases lying between them. The CDR3: CASSLVLVLSGTQGFYEQYF. DNA for the CDR3: TGTGCCAGCAGTTTAGTCTTAGTACTTTCCGGGACTCAGGGGTTCTACGAGCAGTACTTC.

This clonotype was seen ten or more times. The chain couples TRBV7-8 to TRBJ2-5; TRBD2 matches at 7 bases. Germline assignment: CDR1 SGHVS and CDR2 FQNEAQ. The CDR3 has 16 amino acids. The V segment lost 5 bases and the J segment 5 bases; nucleotides outside the gene matches: 14. CDR3 amino acids: CASSTGDLFGGETQYF. Here the CDR3 DNA reads TGTGCCAGCAGCACCGGCGACCTATTCGGGGGGGAGACCCAGTACTTC.

Of note for this clonotype: Since a much larger clone is just one base distant, this may be a read error. This sequence joins TRBV11-2 and TRBJ1-3; a possible D gene is TRBD1 (6 bases). This CDR3 has 16 amino acids. Germline V gives CDR1 SGHAT, CDR2 FQNNGV. V was trimmed by 4 bases and J by 2 bases, leaving 15 bases between them. DNA of the CDR3: TGTGCCAGCAGCTCAGATTACGGGGGCCCTGGAAACACCATATATTTT. Its translation is CASSSDYGGPGNTIYF.

This clonotype was seen a handful of times. The chain has TRBV12-5 and TRBJ2-1; no clear D. Germline V gene sequence: CDR1 LGHNT, CDR2 FRNRAP. Trimming shortened V by 4 bases and J by 15 bases, and 7 bases separated the two germline ends. This CDR3 has 9 amino acids. The CDR3 region is CASGSHPFF. The CDR3 DNA is TGTGCTAGTGGTTCCCATCCGTTCTTC.

This clonotype was observed at least ten times. The chain carries TRBV18 and TRBJ2-7; TRBD1 might be the D (6 bases). Germline CDR1 KGHSH, CDR2 LQKENI. The CDR3 has 16 amino acids. Trimming shortened V by 0 bases and J by 3 bases, and 15 bases separated the two germline ends. CDR3 coding DNA: TGTGCCAGCTCACCACCAGGTAACAGGGATGGCTACGAGCAGTACTTC. Translation gives CASSPPGNRDGYEQYF.

The chain employs TRBV12-3 or TRBV12-4 and TRBJ2-1, with a weak D call TRBD2 (5 bases). V lost 6 bases and J lost 7, with 13 bases in between. CDR3 length: 13 amino acids. The CDR3 reads CASSPRPGNEQFF. CDR3 nucleotide sequence: TGTGCCAGCAGCCCTCGGCCGGGGAATGAGCAGTTCTTC.

The chain carries TRBV5-5 and TRBJ2-1, with 9 positions matching TRBD1. Germline loops: CDR1 SGHKS, CDR2 YYEKEE (reference sequence). The CDR3 sequence is 14 residues long. Losses at the gene ends were 4 bases for V and 8 bases for J; bases not matched to a gene: 7. The CDR3 is CASSTGTGWDEQFF. The CDR3 nucleotides are TGTGCCAGCAGCACCGGGACAGGGTGGGATGAGCAGTTCTTC.

V gene TRBV4-3 combines with J gene TRBJ2-5; TRBD2 agrees at 10 bases. The ends lost 2 bases at V and 3 bases at J; junction bases unmatched: 3. The germline CDR1 and CDR2 sequences are LGHNA and YSLEER. CDR3 length: 15 amino acids. CDR3 region: CASSQWLAGEETQYF. In DNA, the CDR3 is TGCGCCAGCAGCCAATGGCTAGCGGGAGAAGAGACCCAGTACTTC.

This clonotype has only a few counts. The CDR3 DNA sequence: TGTGCCAGCAGCCCTCCGGGACACAGGAGGGGGTTTAGCAATCAGCCCCAGCATTTT. This sequence encodes CASSPPGHRRGFSNQPQHF. The J gene is TRBJ1-5, the V gene TRBV12-3 or TRBV12-4, with D tentatively TRBD1 (6 bases). This CDR3 has 19 residues. The V and J ends lost 6 bases and 0 bases respectively, with 24 bases between them.

The table lists this clonotype with many counts. This CDR3 is CASSLVGLAGGLPGNEQFF. DNA of the CDR3: TGTGCCAGCAGTTTAGTCGGACTAGCGGGGGGACTCCCTGGAAATGAGCAGTTCTTC. The chain recombines TRBV28 with TRBJ2-1; 14 bases line up with TRBD2. With 2 bases clipped from V and 7 bases from J, the junction kept 13 bases outside the gene matches. The CDR3 contains 19 residues. Germline CDR1 and CDR2: MDHEN and SYDVKM.

This clonotype was observed at least ten times. This chain connects TRBV4-2 to TRBJ2-3; tentative D call: TRBD2 (5 bases). V was pared by 0 bases and J by 4 bases, with 11 bases between. The CDR3 loop spans 15 amino acids. CDR1 is LGHNA, CDR2 YNFKEQ, per germline. The CDR3, as DNA: TGTGCCAGCAGCCAAGATGGGCTAGCCGCAGATACGCAGTATTTT. Translated, it gives CASSQDGLAADTQYF.

In regard to this clonotype: Its ends do not fully match the called genes, so a read error is possible. The chain combines TRBV20-1 with TRBJ2-1; TRBD2 matches 10 bases. The CDR3 covers 18 residues. The V gene's germline CDR1 is DFQATT and CDR2 SNEGSKA (reference sequence). CDR3 sequence reads: CCARDRSTSGIKYNEQFF. CDR3 nucleotides: TGCTGTGCTAGAGATAGGAGCACTAGCGGGATAAAGTACAATGAGCAGTTCTTC.

This clonotype turned up a few times. V usage is TRBV5-6 and J usage is TRBJ2-6; 7 nucleotides line up with TRBD1. Trimming took 2 bases from V and 2 from J; bases not matched to a gene: 1. CDR1 is SGHDT, CDR2 YYEEEE, per germline. The CDR3 sequence is 15 residues long. The CDR3: CASSFTGAGANVLTF. The DNA for the CDR3 is TGTGCCAGCAGCTTCACAGGGGCTGGGGCCAACGTCCTGACTTTC.

In this sample, this clonotype turned up many times. The V and J genes are TRBV6-1 and TRBJ2-5; D might be TRBD2 (6 bases). The length of the CDR3 is 14 residues. Germline lookup yields CDR1 MNHNS and CDR2 SASEGT. The V end lost 4 bases, the J end lost 1 base, and 10 bases lay between the germline ends. The CDR3 here is CASSARGVQETQYF. CDR3 nucleotide sequence: TGTGCCAGCAGTGCACGCGGGGTCCAAGAGACCCAGTACTTC.

This clonotype was found many times. CDR3 residues: CANTGRQETQYF. The DNA of the CDR3 is TGTGCCAACACGGGCCGCCAAGAGACCCAGTACTTC. The rearrangement joins TRBV28 to TRBJ2-5; D ambiguous. Deletions cut 10 bases from V and 1 base from J, with 10 bases between. CDR1 and CDR2 (germline): MDHEN, SYDVKM. This CDR3 comprises 12 residues.